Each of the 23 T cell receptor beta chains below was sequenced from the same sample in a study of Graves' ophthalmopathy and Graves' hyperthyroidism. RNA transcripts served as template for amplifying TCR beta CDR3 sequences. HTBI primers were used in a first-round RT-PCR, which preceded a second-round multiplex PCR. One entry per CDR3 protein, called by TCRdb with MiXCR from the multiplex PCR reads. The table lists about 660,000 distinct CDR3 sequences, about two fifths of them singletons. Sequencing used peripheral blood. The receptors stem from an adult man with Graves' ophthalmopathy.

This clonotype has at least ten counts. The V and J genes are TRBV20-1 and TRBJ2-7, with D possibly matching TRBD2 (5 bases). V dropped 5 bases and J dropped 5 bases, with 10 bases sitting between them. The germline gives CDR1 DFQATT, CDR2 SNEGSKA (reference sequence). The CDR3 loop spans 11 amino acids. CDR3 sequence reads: CSAAEVHEQYF. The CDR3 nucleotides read TGCAGTGCTGCGGAGGTCCACGAGCAGTACTTC.

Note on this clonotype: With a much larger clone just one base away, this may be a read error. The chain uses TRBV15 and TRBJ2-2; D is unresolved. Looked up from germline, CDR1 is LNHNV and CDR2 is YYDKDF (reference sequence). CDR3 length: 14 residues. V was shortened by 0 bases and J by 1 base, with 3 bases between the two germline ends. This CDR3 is CATSRDWNTGELFF. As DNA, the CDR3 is TGTGCCACCAGCAGAGATTGGAACACCGGGGAGCTGTTTTTT.

In nucleotides, the CDR3 is TGTGCCAGCAGTGGTCCGGGGCAGGAATATGGCTACACCTTC. It codes for CASSGPGQEYGYTF. The V call is TRBV25-1, the J call TRBJ1-2; the D gene is possibly TRBD1 (5 bases). V gave up 4 bases and J gave up 5 bases, with 14 bases separating them. CDR3 size: 14 residues. Germline values: CDR1 MGHDK, CDR2 SYGVNS.

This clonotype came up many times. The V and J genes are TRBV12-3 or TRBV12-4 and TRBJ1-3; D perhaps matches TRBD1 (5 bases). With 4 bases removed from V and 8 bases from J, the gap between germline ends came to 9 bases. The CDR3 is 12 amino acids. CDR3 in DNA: TGTGCCAGCAGTTCGACAGTCTACACCATATATTTT. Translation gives CASSSTVYTIYF.

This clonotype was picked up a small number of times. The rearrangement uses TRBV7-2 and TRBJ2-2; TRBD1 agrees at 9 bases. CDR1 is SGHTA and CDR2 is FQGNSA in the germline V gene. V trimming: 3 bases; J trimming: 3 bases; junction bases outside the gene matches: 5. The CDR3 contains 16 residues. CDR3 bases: TGTGCCAGCAGCTTCAAGGGACAGGGATACACCGGGGAGCTGTTTTTT. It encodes CASSFKGQGYTGELFF.

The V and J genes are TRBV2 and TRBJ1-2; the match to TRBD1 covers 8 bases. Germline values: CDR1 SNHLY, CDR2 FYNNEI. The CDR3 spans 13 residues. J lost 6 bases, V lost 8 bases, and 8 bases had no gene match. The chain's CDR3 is CASVRGQGHGYTF. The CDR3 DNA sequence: TGTGCCAGCGTTCGCGGACAGGGCCATGGCTACACCTTC.

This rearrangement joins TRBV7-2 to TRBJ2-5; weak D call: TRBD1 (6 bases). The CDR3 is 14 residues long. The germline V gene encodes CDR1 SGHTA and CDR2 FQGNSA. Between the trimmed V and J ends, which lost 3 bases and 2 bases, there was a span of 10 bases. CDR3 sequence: CASSLDSEQETQYF. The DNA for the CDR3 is TGTGCCAGCAGCTTGGACAGCGAGCAAGAGACCCAGTACTTC.

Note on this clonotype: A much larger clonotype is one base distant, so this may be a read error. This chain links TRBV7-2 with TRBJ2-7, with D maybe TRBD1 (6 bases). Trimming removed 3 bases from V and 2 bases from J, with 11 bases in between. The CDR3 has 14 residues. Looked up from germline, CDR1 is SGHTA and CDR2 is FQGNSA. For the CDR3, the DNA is TGTGCCAGCAGCTTTACCAGGGACACCTACGAGCAGTACTTC. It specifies CASSFTRDTYEQYF.

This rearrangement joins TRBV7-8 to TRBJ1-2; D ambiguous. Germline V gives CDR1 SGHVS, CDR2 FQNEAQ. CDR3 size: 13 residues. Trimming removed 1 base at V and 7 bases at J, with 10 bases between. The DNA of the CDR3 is TGTGCCAGCAGCTTAGAAAGGGTAGTTGGCTACACCTTC. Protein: CASSLERVVGYTF.

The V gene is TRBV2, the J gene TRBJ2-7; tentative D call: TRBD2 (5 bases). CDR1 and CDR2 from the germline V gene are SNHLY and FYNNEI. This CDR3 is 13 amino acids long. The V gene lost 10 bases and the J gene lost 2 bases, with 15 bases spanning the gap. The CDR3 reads CAIEGAETYEQYF. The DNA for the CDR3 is TGTGCCATCGAGGGAGCGGAAACCTACGAGCAGTACTTC.

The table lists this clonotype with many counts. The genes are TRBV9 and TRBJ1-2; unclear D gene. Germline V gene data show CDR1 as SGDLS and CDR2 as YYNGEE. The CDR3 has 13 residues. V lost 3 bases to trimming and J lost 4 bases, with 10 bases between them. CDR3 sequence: CASSAGEGYGYTF. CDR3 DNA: TGTGCCAGCAGCGCCGGGGAAGGCTATGGCTACACCTTC.

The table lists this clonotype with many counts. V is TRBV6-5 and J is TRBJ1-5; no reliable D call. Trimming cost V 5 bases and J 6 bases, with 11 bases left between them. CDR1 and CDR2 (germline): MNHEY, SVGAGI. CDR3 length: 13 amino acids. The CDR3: CASSERESQPQHF. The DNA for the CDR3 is TGTGCCAGCAGTGAACGGGAAAGTCAGCCCCAGCATTTT.

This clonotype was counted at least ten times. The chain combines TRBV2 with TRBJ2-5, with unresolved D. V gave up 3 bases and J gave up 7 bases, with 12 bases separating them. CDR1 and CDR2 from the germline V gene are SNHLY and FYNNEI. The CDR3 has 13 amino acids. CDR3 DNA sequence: TGTGCCAGCAGTGAGATGACATTCGGGACCCAGTACTTC. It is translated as CASSEMTFGTQYF.

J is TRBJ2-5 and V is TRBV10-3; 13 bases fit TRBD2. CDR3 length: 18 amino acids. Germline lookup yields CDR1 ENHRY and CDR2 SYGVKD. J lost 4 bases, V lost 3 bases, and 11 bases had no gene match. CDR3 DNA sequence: TGTGCCATCAGTGACGTTGGACTAGCGGGAGAAAGAATAGAGACCCAGTACTTC. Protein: CAISDVGLAGERIETQYF.

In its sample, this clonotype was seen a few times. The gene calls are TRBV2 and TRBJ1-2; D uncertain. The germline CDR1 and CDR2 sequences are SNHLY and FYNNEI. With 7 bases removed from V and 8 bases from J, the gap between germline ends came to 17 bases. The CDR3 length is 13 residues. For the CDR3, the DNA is TGTGCCAGCACACGAGGGTCGTCTTGGGGCTACACCTTC. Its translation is CASTRGSSWGYTF.

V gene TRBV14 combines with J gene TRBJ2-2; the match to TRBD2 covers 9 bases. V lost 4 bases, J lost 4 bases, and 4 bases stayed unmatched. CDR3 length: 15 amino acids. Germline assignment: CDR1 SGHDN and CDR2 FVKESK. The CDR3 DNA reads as TGTGCCAGCAGCCCCCATAGCGGGAGCACCGGGGAGCTGTTTTTT. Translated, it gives CASSPHSGSTGELFF.

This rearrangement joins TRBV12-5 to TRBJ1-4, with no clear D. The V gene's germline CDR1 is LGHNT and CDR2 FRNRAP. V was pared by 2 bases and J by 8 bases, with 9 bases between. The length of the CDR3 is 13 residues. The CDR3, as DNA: TGTGCTAGTGGTTTGTCAGGCGAAGAAAAACTGTTTTTT. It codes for CASGLSGEEKLFF.

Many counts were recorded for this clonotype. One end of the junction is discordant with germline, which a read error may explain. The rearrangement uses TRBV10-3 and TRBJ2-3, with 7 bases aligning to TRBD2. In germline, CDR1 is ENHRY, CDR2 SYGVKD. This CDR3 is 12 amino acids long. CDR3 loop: CAISDSLAVPHF. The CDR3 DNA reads TGTGCCATCAGTGACAGCCTAGCGGTACCCCATTTT.

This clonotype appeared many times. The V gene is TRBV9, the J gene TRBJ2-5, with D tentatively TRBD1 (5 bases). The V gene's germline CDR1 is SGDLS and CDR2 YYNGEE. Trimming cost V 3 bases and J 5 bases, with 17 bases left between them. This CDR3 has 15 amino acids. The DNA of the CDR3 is TGTGCCAGCAGCGAGAGCAGGGTTGGCAGGGAGACCCAGTACTTC. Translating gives CASSESRVGRETQYF.

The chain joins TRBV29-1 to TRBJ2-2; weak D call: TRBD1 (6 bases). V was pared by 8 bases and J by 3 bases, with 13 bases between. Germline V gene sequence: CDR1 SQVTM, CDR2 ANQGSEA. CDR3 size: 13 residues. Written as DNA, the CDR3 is TGCAGCCCCCGGGACACCTACACCGGGGAGCTGTTTTTT. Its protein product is CSPRDTYTGELFF.

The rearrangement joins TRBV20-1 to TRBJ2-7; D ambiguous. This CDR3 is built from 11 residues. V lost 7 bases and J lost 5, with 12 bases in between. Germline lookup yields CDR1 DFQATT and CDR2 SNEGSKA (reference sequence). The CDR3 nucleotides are TGCAGTGATAGGACGACCCACGAGCAGTACTTC. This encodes CSDRTTHEQYF.

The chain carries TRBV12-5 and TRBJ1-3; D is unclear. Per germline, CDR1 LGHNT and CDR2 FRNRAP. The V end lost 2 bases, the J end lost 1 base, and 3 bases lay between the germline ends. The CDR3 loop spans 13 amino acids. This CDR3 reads CASGLTSGNTIYF. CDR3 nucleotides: TGTGCTAGTGGTTTGACGTCTGGAAACACCATATATTTT.

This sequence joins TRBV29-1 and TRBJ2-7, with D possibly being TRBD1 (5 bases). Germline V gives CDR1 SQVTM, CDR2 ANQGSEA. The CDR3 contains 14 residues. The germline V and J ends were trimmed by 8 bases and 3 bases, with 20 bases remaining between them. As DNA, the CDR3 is TGCAGCACTTCTCACGCAGGGAAGTACTACGAGCAGTACTTC. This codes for CSTSHAGKYYEQYF.